Following are 6 T cell receptor beta chains from one sample sequenced in a study of control samples from healthy donors and cancer patients. Clones were sequenced by immunoSEQ multiplex PCR, and TCRdb holds only the in-frame ones, with some missing. The sample has fewer than 150,000 clones, 80% to 95% seen once. The sequenced sample consisted of blood. These receptors were taken from a man between 18 and 35 years old in good health.

The rearrangement joins TRBV5-4 to TRBJ2-3; no reliable D call. The CDR3 is 13 residues long. Trimming removed 4 bases at V and 4 bases at J, with 10 bases between. Germline V lookup: CDR1 SGHNT, CDR2 YYREEE (reference sequence). This CDR3 reads CASSHARSDTQYF. The CDR3 region has the DNA TGTGCCAGCAGCCACGCTAGATCAGATACGCAGTATTTT. The entire variable domain, with the rest obtained from reference TRBV5-4 and TRBJ2-3, is as follows: ETGVTQSPTHLIKTRGQQVTLRCSSQSGHNTVSWYQQALGQGPQFIFQYYREEENGRGNFPPRFSGLQFPNYSSELNVNALELDDSALYLCASSHARSDTQYFGPGTRLTVL.

This rearrangement joins TRBV12-3 or TRBV12-4 to TRBJ2-1; possibly TRBD1 for D (5 bases). The CDR3 is made up of 13 amino acids. V was clipped by 2 bases and J by 5 bases, with 7 bases between them. The DNA of the CDR3 is TGTGCCAGCAGTTTATTAGGGGACAATGAGCAGTTCTTC. Residues: CASSLLGDNEQFF.

The V gene is TRBV3-1 (or the pseudogene TRBV3-2), the J gene TRBJ1-5; the D is unclear. The V end was cut by 0 bases, the J end by 4 bases, with 13 bases between. The CDR3 has 16 amino acids. The germline CDR1 and CDR2 sequences are LGHDT and YNNKEL (reference sequence). The CDR3 region has the DNA TGTGCCAGCAGCCAAGACGGTGGAGTTAGTAATCAGCCCCAGCATTTT. This codes for CASSQDGGVSNQPQHF.

This clone was observed once. This sequence joins TRBV11-2 and TRBJ2-1; 7 bases match TRBD1. This CDR3 is built from 14 residues. V lost 5 bases to trimming and J lost 0 bases; unmatched junction nucleotides: 1. From germline, CDR1 is SGHAT and CDR2 FQNNGV. The CDR3 loop reads CASSRQGSYNEQFF. The CDR3 DNA follows: TGTGCCAGCAGCCGACAGGGCTCCTACAATGAGCAGTTCTTC.

The rearrangement joins TRBV7-2 to TRBJ1-4; 10 bases are shared with TRBD1. Per germline, CDR1 SGHTA and CDR2 FQGNSA. V was pared by 8 bases and J by 6 bases, with 3 bases of the junction left unmatched. There are 13 residues in the CDR3. The CDR3 nucleotides read TGTGCCAGCGCCGGGACAGGGGATGAAAAACTGTTTTTT. Protein: CASAGTGDEKLFF.

The chain is built from TRBV6-5 and TRBJ2-3, with 8 bases fitting TRBD2. Germline V gives CDR1 MNHEY, CDR2 SVGAGI. Trimming at V came to 7 bases and at J to 4 bases, leaving 7 bases not matched to a gene. The CDR3 spans 14 residues. CDR3 region: CASIPGGGADTQYF. CDR3 nucleotides: TGTGCCAGCATTCCCGGGGGGGGTGCAGATACGCAGTATTTT.